This T cell receptor (beta chain) was captured in a study of identical twins. Study observations and caveats: Donors were not followed over many years; analysis was cross-sectional. Out-of-frame alpha sequences that twins shared showed excess low generation probability.

Each CDR3 protein gets one entry after TCRdb re-called the 5' RACE reads with MiXCR. The sample carries fewer than 550,000 distinct CDR3 sequences, 13% to 15% recorded once. This clonotype was counted at least ten times. Its target is unknown. Per germline, CDR1 MNHNS and CDR2 SASEGT. Trimming stripped 3 bases from V and 6 bases from J, with 8 bases between. CDR3 length: 13 residues. These same data were also listed under a study on yellow fever vaccine responses in identical twins.

The TCR comes from a woman younger than 30 in good health. Sequenced: CD4+ T cells sorted from blood. The chain employs TRBV6-1 and TRBJ2-2; D gene unclear. This chain's CDR3 is CASSEILSGELFF. The CDR3 nucleotides read TGTGCCAGCAGTGAGATCCTGTCCGGGGAGCTGTTTTTT.